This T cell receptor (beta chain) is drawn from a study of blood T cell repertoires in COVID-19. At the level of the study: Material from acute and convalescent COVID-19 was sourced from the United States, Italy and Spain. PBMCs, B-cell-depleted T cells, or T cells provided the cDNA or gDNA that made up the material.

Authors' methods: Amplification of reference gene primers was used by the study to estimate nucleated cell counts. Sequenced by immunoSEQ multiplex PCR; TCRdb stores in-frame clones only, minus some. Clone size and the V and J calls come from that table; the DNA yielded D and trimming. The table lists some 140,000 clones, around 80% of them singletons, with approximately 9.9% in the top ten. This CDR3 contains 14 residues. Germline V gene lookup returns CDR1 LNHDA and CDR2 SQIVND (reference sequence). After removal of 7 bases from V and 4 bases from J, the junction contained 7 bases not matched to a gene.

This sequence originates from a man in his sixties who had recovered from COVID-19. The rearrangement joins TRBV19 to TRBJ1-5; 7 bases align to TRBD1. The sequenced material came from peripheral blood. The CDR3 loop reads CASIGTAINQPQHF. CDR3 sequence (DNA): TGTGCCAGTATTGGGACAGCAATTAATCAGCCCCAGCATTTT.